This entry describes one T cell receptor (beta chain). No antigen is known for it. This specimen comes from a study of T cell responses to AZD1222 COVID-19 vaccine. The study's findings and limits: The study found Spike-specific TCR breadth and depth rose after two AZD1222 doses. The study sampled repertoires only after the peak T cell response.

Profiling relied on immunoSEQ multiplex PCR, and the TCRdb table lists in-frame clones only, not all of them. Counted here are 100,000 to 150,000 clones, approximately 90% occurring once; the ten biggest clones make up approximately 1.4%. The trim removed 6 bases at V and 5 bases at J, leaving 5 bases unmatched. This CDR3 spans 13 amino acids. Germline assignment: CDR1 LGHDT and CDR2 YNNKEL (reference sequence). Sequenced material: peripheral blood, taken on day 0 of AZD1222 vaccination. This clonotype was obtained from an adult in good health. The rearrangement links TRBV3-1 (or the pseudogene TRBV3-2) to TRBJ1-1; 8 nucleotides line up with TRBD1. In DNA, the CDR3 is TGTGCCAGCAGGGCGGGACAGGTAACTGAAGCTTTCTTT. It codes for CASRAGQVTEAFF.